Listed below are T cell receptor beta chains from one sample, sequenced in a study of cytomegalovirus exposure and HLA in healthy donors. This table comes from immunoSEQ multiplex PCR, and its TCRdb copy is limited to in-frame clones, with some not included. In the table there are about 110,000 clones, approximately 94% of which are singletons. Sequencing input: PBMCs. Receptors originate from a woman younger than 35 in good health and CMV-seronegative. Both conserved end residues are part of each CDR3. A D gene is named only where the DNA matches it firmly. Size values are once, few and many counts, or a class for expanded clones, and some rows have none.

d_call,v_call,clone_size,j_call,cdr3_aa,cdr3_nt
.,TRBV6-6,.,TRBJ1-4,CASSVYATNEKLFF,TGTGCCAGCAGTGTGTATGCAACTAATGAAAAACTGTTTTTT
.,TRBV28,.,TRBJ2-5,CASSRIGASETQYF,TGTGCCAGCAGTCGCATAGGGGCTTCGGAGACCCAGTACTTC
TRBD1,TRBV7-6,.,TRBJ2-1,CASSLGPGTGPNEQFF,TGTGCCAGCAGCTTAGGCCCCGGGACAGGGCCGAATGAGCAGTTCTTC
TRBD1,TRBV6-6,.,TRBJ1-5,CASRSQGAENQPQHF,TGTGCCAGCAGGTCTCAGGGGGCGGAGAATCAGCCCCAGCATTTT
TRBD1,TRBV28,.,TRBJ2-3,CASSPGTGFSTDTQYF,TGTGCCAGCAGTCCCGGGACAGGGTTTAGCACAGATACGCAGTATTTT
.,TRBV7-2,.,TRBJ1-5,CASSSTGGQPQHF,TGTGCCAGCAGCTCCACGGGGGGACAGCCCCAGCATTTT
.,TRBV4-1,.,TRBJ2-2,CASSHPASGTGELFF,TGCGCCAGCAGTCACCCGGCCTCGGGCACCGGGGAGCTGTTTTTT
TRBD1,TRBV28,.,TRBJ1-1,CASSSDRAKAFF,TGTGCCAGCAGCTCAGACAGGGCTAAGGCTTTCTTT
.,TRBV6-1,.,TRBJ1-5,CASSAAGGGQPQHF,TGTGCCAGCAGTGCAGCGGGGGGAGGTCAGCCCCAGCATTTT
.,TRBV19,.,TRBJ1-5,CASSISVIYSNQPQHF,TGTGCCAGTAGTATATCGGTCATCTATAGCAATCAGCCCCAGCATTTT
TRBD1,TRBV2,.,TRBJ2-7,CASGGRGITEQYF,TGTGCCAGCGGCGGCAGGGGGATTACCGAGCAGTACTTC
TRBD1,TRBV5-6,once,TRBJ2-7,CASSSSGTGIYEQYF,TGTGCCAGCAGCTCCTCCGGGACAGGGATCTACGAGCAGTACTTC
.,TRBV6-5,.,TRBJ1-1,CASRLQDGLEAFF,TGTGCCAGCAGGCTACAGGATGGTCTTGAAGCTTTCTTT
TRBD1,TRBV7-8,.,TRBJ1-4,CASSPILGTGGEKLFF,TGTGCCAGCAGCCCCATCCTAGGGACAGGGGGTGAAAAACTGTTTTTT
.,TRBV2,.,TRBJ2-3,CASSGGRGPRTDTQYF,TGTGCCAGCAGTGGGGGGCGGGGGCCTCGCACAGATACGCAGTATTTT
.,TRBV27,.,TRBJ2-1,CASDKRGGGPGNEQFF,TGTGCCAGCGATAAAAGAGGGGGGGGCCCCGGCAATGAGCAGTTCTTC
.,TRBV28,.,TRBJ1-6,CASSLIQSYNSPLHF,TGTGCCAGCAGTTTAATTCAGTCCTATAATTCACCCCTCCACTTT
TRBD1,TRBV6-5,.,TRBJ1-1,CASSDTGGSPEAFF,TGTGCCAGCAGTGACACAGGGGGGAGCCCGGAAGCTTTCTTT
TRBD1,TRBV7-3,.,TRBJ2-7,CASSHGQGPTYEQYF,TGTGCCAGCAGCCATGGACAGGGTCCCACCTACGAGCAGTACTTC
TRBD1,TRBV28,.,TRBJ2-3,CASSGGTGKDTQYF,TGTGCCAGCAGCGGCGGGACAGGGAAGGATACGCAGTATTTT
.,TRBV5-1,.,TRBJ1-6,CASSPDPDRFSPLHF,TGCGCCAGCAGCCCCGACCCGGACAGATTTTCACCCCTCCACTTT
TRBD1,TRBV28,few,TRBJ2-7,CASSINRGPYSYEQYF,TGTGCCAGCAGTATCAACAGGGGGCCCTACTCCTACGAGCAGTACTTC
TRBD1,TRBV18,.,TRBJ1-5,CASSPQRQGDYSNQPQHF,TGTGCCAGCTCACCCCAACGACAGGGGGATTATAGCAATCAGCCCCAGCATTTT
.,TRBV6-1,.,TRBJ1-2,CASSVVDLGPYGYTF,TGTGCCAGCAGTGTTGTGGATCTGGGCCCCTATGGCTACACCTTC
.,TRBV28,once,TRBJ2-7,CASSFSGSSYEQYF,TGTGCCAGCAGTTTTAGCGGAAGCTCCTACGAGCAGTACTTC
TRBD2,TRBV19,once,TRBJ2-3,CASSIYSGAGDTQYF,TGTGCCAGTAGTATATATAGCGGGGCGGGAGATACGCAGTATTTT
.,TRBV15,.,TRBJ1-1,CATSKQRTDTEAFF,TGTGCCACCAGCAAACAGAGGACAGACACTGAAGCTTTCTTT
.,TRBV4-1,.,TRBJ1-2,CASSQAFFSANYGYTF,TGCGCCAGCAGCCAAGCTTTTTTCAGTGCTAACTATGGCTACACCTTC
TRBD1,TRBV5-4,.,TRBJ2-7,CASSDRVSYEQYF,TGTGCCAGCAGTGACAGGGTATCCTACGAGCAGTACTTC
TRBD1,TRBV28,.,TRBJ2-7,CASSLGTGQAYEQYF,TGTGCCAGCAGTTTGGGGACAGGGCAAGCCTACGAGCAGTACTTC
.,TRBV5-1,.,TRBJ2-2,CASSLASPGELFF,TGCGCCAGCAGCTTAGCTAGCCCCGGGGAGCTGTTTTTT
.,TRBV7-2,.,TRBJ2-7,CASSLAQGGSYEQYF,TGTGCCAGCAGCTTAGCCCAGGGGGGATCCTACGAGCAGTACTTC
.,TRBV28,.,TRBJ2-1,CASSLVAPNEQFF,TGTGCCAGCAGTTTAGTAGCCCCCAATGAGCAGTTCTTC
TRBD1,TRBV7-3,.,TRBJ2-7,CASSLSQGGNEQYF,TGTGCCAGCAGCTTATCCCAAGGGGGCAACGAGCAGTACTTC
.,TRBV2,.,TRBJ2-7,CASSGAARSSYEQYF,TGTGCCAGCAGTGGCGCGGCCCGAAGCTCCTACGAGCAGTACTTC
.,TRBV30,.,TRBJ1-3,CAWRMTNDENTIYF,TGTGCCTGGAGAATGACAAATGATGAAAACACCATATATTTT
.,TRBV7-3,.,TRBJ2-1,CASSIHPPMWPGLNEQFF,TGTGCCAGCAGCATACACCCCCCCATGTGGCCAGGCCTGAATGAGCAGTTCTTC
.,TRBV14,.,TRBJ1-4,CASSHRQSSNEKLFF,TGTGCCAGCAGCCACCGACAGTCTTCTAATGAAAAACTGTTTTTT
.,TRBV6-1,.,TRBJ1-1,CASSYGTEAFF,TGTGCCAGCAGTTACGGCACTGAAGCTTTCTTT
TRBD1,TRBV28,.,TRBJ2-7,CASSPTDRAYEQYF,TGTGCCAGCAGTCCGACAGACAGGGCCTACGAGCAGTACTTC
TRBD1,TRBV5-4,once,TRBJ1-1,CASSSGQGRTEAFF,TGTGCCAGCAGCTCCGGACAGGGGAGAACTGAAGCTTTCTTT
.,TRBV7-8,.,TRBJ2-1,CASRENRAPFEYRNEQFF,TGTGCCAGCAGGGAGAACAGGGCCCCATTTGAGTATCGAAATGAGCAGTTCTTC
.,TRBV7-9,.,TRBJ1-1,CASSLGTPGNTEAFF,TGTGCCAGCAGCTTAGGTACGCCGGGGAACACTGAAGCTTTCTTT
.,TRBV4-2,.,TRBJ2-3,CASSQELADTQYF,TGTGCCAGCAGCCAGGAGCTAGCAGATACGCAGTATTTT
TRBD1,TRBV25-1,.,TRBJ1-2,CASSDLPGQGAMYGYTF,TGTGCCAGCAGTGATTTGCCGGGACAGGGGGCGATGTATGGCTACACCTTC
TRBD2,TRBV5-1,.,TRBJ2-4,CASSLGLAGGRAKNIQYF,TGCGCCAGCAGCCTAGGACTAGCGGGGGGGCGTGCCAAAAACATTCAGTACTTC
TRBD2,TRBV6-1,.,TRBJ2-1,CASSEGIGTSGGASYNEQFF,TGTGCCAGCAGTGAAGGGATAGGGACTAGCGGGGGGGCCTCCTACAATGAGCAGTTCTTC
.,TRBV28,.,TRBJ1-4,CASLAGGSGEKLFF,TGTGCCAGCCTGGCCGGGGGAAGTGGAGAAAAACTGTTTTTT
.,TRBV7-3,few,TRBJ1-2,CASSFGARQGYTF,TGTGCCAGCAGCTTTGGGGCCCGGCAGGGCTACACCTTC
TRBD2,TRBV7-9,.,TRBJ2-3,CASSYSGGYTDTQYF,TGTGCCAGCAGCTATAGCGGGGGATACACAGATACGCAGTATTTT
TRBD1,TRBV5-6,.,TRBJ2-2,CASSTGTGRTGELFF,TGTGCCAGCAGCACCGGGACAGGGAGGACCGGGGAGCTGTTTTTT
.,TRBV7-9,.,TRBJ2-1,CASSFGTEQFF,TGTGCCAGCAGCTTTGGGACAGAGCAGTTCTTC
.,TRBV27,.,TRBJ1-6,CASQGWRGNSPLHF,TGTGCCAGCCAGGGATGGCGTGGGAATTCACCCCTCCACTTT
.,TRBV27,once,TRBJ1-3,CASSSIQISGNTIYF,TGTGCCAGCAGTTCAATACAGATCTCTGGAAACACCATATATTTT
TRBD1,TRBV6-1,.,TRBJ2-1,CASSVAQRDRGRWNEQFF,TGTGCCAGCAGTGTAGCGCAAAGGGACAGGGGGCGCTGGAATGAGCAGTTCTTC